This T cell receptor beta chain was observed in a study of control samples from healthy donors and cancer patients. CDR1 is LNHDA, CDR2 SQIVND, per germline (reference sequence). This CDR3 spans 11 amino acids. Trimming shortened V by 5 bases and J by 5 bases, and 5 bases separated the two germline ends. This table comes from immunoSEQ multiplex PCR, and its TCRdb copy is limited to in-frame clones, with some not included. This sample yields approximately 160,000 clones, of which 90% to 95% are seen a single time; 1.1% to 1.5% belongs to the top ten. This TCR came from a woman under 30 in good health. Specimen: blood. The rearrangement uses TRBV19 and TRBJ2-3; D is unclear. CDR3 DNA: TGTGCCAGTAGTGGGCTAGATACGCAGTATTTT. This gives the protein CASSGLDTQYF.